A single sample is the source of the 23 T cell receptor beta chains below, sequenced in a study of blood T cell repertoires in COVID-19. Sequencing used immunoSEQ multiplex PCR; TCRdb keeps in-frame clones, though not all of them. Here the sample spans approximately 170,000 clones, roughly nine tenths being singletons. Input material: peripheral blood. Receptors were obtained from a man between 60 and 75 years old with active or convalescent COVID-19.

This clone was picked up one time. The chain carries TRBV6-5 and TRBJ1-1; D ambiguous. CDR1 is MNHEY, CDR2 SVGAGI, per germline. This CDR3 spans 15 amino acids. V gave up 6 bases and J gave up 1 base, with 15 bases separating them. The chain's CDR3 is CASRIGPGANTEAFF. For the CDR3, the DNA is TGTGCCAGCAGAATTGGTCCGGGTGCGAACACTGAAGCTTTCTTT.

In this sample, this clone turned up once. The chain has TRBV9 and TRBJ1-1, with D possibly TRBD1 on 5 matching bases. CDR1 is SGDLS and CDR2 is YYNGEE in the germline V gene. CDR3 size: 15 residues. V dropped 0 bases and J dropped 0 bases, with 9 bases sitting between them. The DNA for the CDR3 is TGTGCCAGCAGCGTAGCGCCAGGGATGAACACTGAAGCTTTCTTT. Translation gives CASSVAPGMNTEAFF.

Concerning this clone itself: The sample carries other DNA sequences with the same CDR3. The chain recombines TRBV3-1 (or the pseudogene TRBV3-2) with TRBJ1-3; no definite D call. This CDR3 contains 14 residues. The V end was cut by 6 bases, the J end by 0 bases, with 9 bases between. CDR1 and CDR2 (germline): LGHDT, YNNKEL (reference sequence). Here the CDR3 reads CASSHTDSGNTIYF. CDR3 DNA sequence: TGTGCCAGCAGTCACACAGACTCTGGAAACACCATATATTTT.

The chain is built from TRBV11-2 and TRBJ2-7; 9 nucleotides align to TRBD1. J was trimmed by 2 bases and V by 5 bases; bases with no gene match: 7. This CDR3 is built from 15 residues. CDR1 and CDR2 (germline): SGHAT, FQNNGV. In DNA, the CDR3 is TGTGCCAGCAGCCTCGAGGGACAGGGACCCTACGAGCAGTACTTC. This translates into CASSLEGQGPYEQYF. Full variable domain (missing parts from reference TRBV11-2 and TRBJ2-7): EAGVAQSPRYKIIEKRQSVAFWCNPISGHATLYWYQQILGQGPKLLIQFQNNGVVDDSQLPKDRFSAERLKGVDSTLKIQPAKLEDSAVYLCASSLEGQGPYEQYFGPGTRLTVT.

CDR3 sequence: CASSYSNRQGGNTIYF. The CDR3 DNA reads TGTGCCAGCAGTTACTCGAATCGACAGGGAGGAAACACCATATATTTT. The chain links TRBV6-5 to TRBJ1-3; 7 bases agree with TRBD1. The CDR3 is 16 residues long. With 0 bases clipped from V and 4 bases from J, the junction kept 6 bases outside the gene matches. Germline-derived CDR1 and CDR2 are MNHEY and SVGAGI.

The chain is built from TRBV6-5 and TRBJ1-2; D uncertain. The V and J ends lost 5 bases and 4 bases respectively, with 17 bases between them. Germline CDR1 reads MNHEY; CDR2 reads SVGAGI. This CDR3 is 15 amino acids long. The CDR3 DNA is TGTGCCAGCAGTCTTCCCTCGTCAAGCCTCTATGGCTACACCTTC. This translates into CASSLPSSSLYGYTF.

The chain carries TRBV5-5 and TRBJ2-3; unclear D gene. CDR3 size: 14 residues. Germline CDR1 reads SGHKS; CDR2 reads YYEKEE (reference sequence). Between the trimmed V and J ends, which lost 3 bases and 1 base, there was a span of 9 bases. The CDR3 protein is CASSSFQGTDTQYF. The CDR3 DNA is TGTGCCAGCAGCTCGTTTCAGGGCACAGATACGCAGTATTTT.

This clone was seen a single time. The chain couples TRBV6-5 to TRBJ2-3; D not certain. This CDR3 spans 14 amino acids. In germline, CDR1 is MNHEY, CDR2 SVGAGI. V was trimmed by 4 bases and J by 3 bases, leaving 11 bases between them. In DNA form, the CDR3 reads TGTGCCAGCAGTTTCAGGTGGATAACAGATACGCAGTATTTT. It is translated as CASSFRWITDTQYF.

The V and J genes are TRBV5-1 and TRBJ1-3; 7 bases are shared with TRBD1. The germline gives CDR1 SGHRS, CDR2 YFSETQ. V dropped 1 base and J dropped 3; count of bases not matched to a gene: 1. This CDR3 comprises 14 residues. CDR3 nucleotide sequence: TGCGCCAGCAGCTTGACAGGGGTTGGAAACACCATATATTTT. Translated: CASSLTGVGNTIYF.

Details on this clone: This sample includes further DNA sequences coding for the same CDR3. The rearrangement joins TRBV19 to TRBJ1-6, with D possibly TRBD1 on 6 matching bases. The CDR3 is 14 amino acids. V lost 3 bases and J lost 5, with 8 bases in between. From germline, CDR1 is LNHDA and CDR2 SQIVND (reference sequence). The CDR3 DNA reads TGTGCCAGTAGTATTACAGGGAATAATTCACCCCTCCACTTT. It encodes CASSITGNNSPLHF.

This CDR3 reads CASSLGGEQFF. In DNA, the CDR3 is TGCGCCAGCAGTTTAGGGGGTGAGCAGTTCTTC. V and J are TRBV5-1 and TRBJ2-1; TRBD1 is a possible D gene (6 bases). V was pared by 5 bases and J by 9 bases, with 9 bases between. The CDR3 has 11 amino acids. Germline loops: CDR1 SGHRS, CDR2 YFSETQ.

Here the CDR3 reads CASSAQGGNTEAFF. The CDR3 coding sequence is TGTGCCAGCAGTGCACAGGGGGGAAACACTGAAGCTTTCTTT. The chain employs TRBV6-6 and TRBJ1-1; 8 bases align to TRBD1. This CDR3 region has 14 residues. The V and J ends lost 5 bases and 2 bases, in that order; junction bases with no gene match: 4. Germline V gene data show CDR1 as MNHNY and CDR2 as SVGAGI (reference sequence).

This chain links TRBV30 with TRBJ2-6, with TRBD1 matching 7 bases. Germline loops: CDR1 GTSNPN, CDR2 SVGIG (reference sequence). V dropped 0 bases and J dropped 0; count of bases not matched to a gene: 5. This CDR3 has 17 amino acids. The CDR3 sequence: CAWSVDRVSSGANVLTF. The CDR3 DNA is TGTGCCTGGAGTGTCGACAGGGTTAGCTCTGGGGCCAACGTCCTGACTTTC. The variable domain in full, with the rest retrieved from reference TRBV30 and TRBJ2-6, is SQTIHQWPATLVQPVGSPLSLECTVEGTSNPNLYWYRQAAGRGLQLLFYSVGIGQISSEVPQNLSASRPQDRQFILSSKKLLLSDSGFYLCAWSVDRVSSGANVLTFGAGSRLTVL.

The rearrangement links TRBV3-1 (or the pseudogene TRBV3-2) to TRBJ2-7; a possible D gene is TRBD2 (6 bases). Trimming left V 3 bases short and J 3 bases short, with 15 bases between. The CDR3 totals 15 residues. Germline CDR1 and CDR2: LGHDT and YNNKEL (reference sequence). CDR3 bases: TGTGCCAGCAGCCAGGGGGGTCAGGGAAGCTACGAGCAGTACTTC. The encoded protein is CASSQGGQGSYEQYF.

V and J are TRBV5-6 and TRBJ2-1; D is unclear. The CDR3 sequence is 17 residues long. Germline lookup yields CDR1 SGHDT and CDR2 YYEEEE. The V end was cut by 4 bases, the J end by 0 bases, with 17 bases between. CDR3 nucleotides: TGTGCCAGCAGCCGCCATTCGACTCGAAGCTCCTACAATGAGCAGTTCTTC. Translated, it gives CASSRHSTRSSYNEQFF.

This clone appeared a single time. The V gene is TRBV5-8, the J gene TRBJ1-5, with a possible D match to TRBD1 (5 bases). Per germline, CDR1 SGHTS and CDR2 YDEGEE. The V gene lost 3 bases and the J gene lost 0 bases, with 7 bases spanning the gap. This CDR3 region has 14 residues. This CDR3 is CASSSTDSNQPQHF. CDR3 DNA: TGTGCCAGCAGCTCGACAGATAGCAATCAGCCCCAGCATTTT. The variable domain in full, completed from reference TRBV5-8 and TRBJ1-5, reads EAGVTQSPTHLIKTRGQQATLRCSPISGHTSVYWYQQALGLGLQFLLWYDEGEERNRGNFPPRFSGRQFPNYSSELNVNALELEDSALYLCASSSTDSNQPQHFGDGTRLSIL.

This clone was seen once. This chain connects TRBV18 to TRBJ1-5, with D perhaps TRBD1 (5 bases). In germline, CDR1 is KGHSH, CDR2 LQKENI. The length of the CDR3 is 17 residues. Between the trimmed V and J ends, which lost 6 bases and 1 base, there was a span of 19 bases. The CDR3 sequence is CASSPSAGRGSNQPQHF. DNA of the CDR3: TGTGCCAGCTCCCCGTCGGCGGGGAGGGGAAGCAATCAGCCCCAGCATTTT.

Regarding this clone: The sample contains more than one DNA sequence encoding this CDR3. The rearrangement uses TRBV7-2 and TRBJ2-1; 10 bases map to TRBD2. Per the germline V gene, CDR1 is SGHTA and CDR2 is FQGNSA. This CDR3 is 14 amino acids long. V lost 5 bases and J lost 4; bases outside the gene matches: 2. The CDR3 region is CASSPSGGYNEQFF. CDR3 in DNA: TGTGCCAGCAGCCCTAGCGGGGGTTACAATGAGCAGTTCTTC.

The chain links TRBV19 to TRBJ1-4, with D perhaps matching TRBD1 (6 bases). Germline CDR1 reads LNHDA; CDR2 reads SQIVND (reference sequence). V was shortened by 5 bases and J by 8 bases, with 21 bases between the two germline ends. This CDR3 is built from 16 residues. CDR3 sequence reads: CASSFYAGTTGEKLFF. The CDR3 coding sequence is TGTGCCAGTAGTTTTTACGCCGGGACAACTGGGGAAAAACTGTTTTTT.

The rearrangement joins TRBV12-3 or TRBV12-4 to TRBJ1-2; weak D call: TRBD1 (5 bases). There are 13 residues in the CDR3. The V end lost 6 bases, the J end lost 3 bases, and 11 bases lay between the germline ends. This CDR3 reads CASSPGGDYGYTF. CDR3 in DNA: TGTGCCAGCAGCCCGGGGGGGGACTATGGCTACACCTTC.

This sequence joins TRBV21-1 and TRBJ1-2; the listed D gene, TRBD1, was not tested against the DNA. TRBV21-1 is a pseudogene locus. The CDR3 consists of 13 residues. The DNA of the CDR3 is TGTGCCATTAAGGACAGGGGAAACTATGGCTACACCTTC. Its translation is CAIKDRGNYGYTF.

CDR3 DNA: TGTGCCAGCTCCGAGGGACAGGGGTCCACCGGGGAGCTGTTTTTT. Translating it yields CASSEGQGSTGELFF. This sequence joins TRBV18 and TRBJ2-2, with 10 bases matching TRBD1. Per germline, CDR1 KGHSH and CDR2 LQKENI. Trimming cost V 6 bases and J 4 bases; bases outside gene matches: 5. This CDR3 is 15 amino acids long.

The J gene is TRBJ2-1, the V gene TRBV2, with 8 nucleotides matching TRBD2. J was trimmed by 7 bases and V by 1 base; bases with no gene match: 15. The CDR3 has 18 amino acids. Germline CDR1 and CDR2: SNHLY and FYNNEI. Here the CDR3 reads CASSEEGGTSGGRNEQFF. In DNA, the CDR3 is TGTGCCAGCAGTGAAGAGGGGGGGACTAGTGGCGGACGAAATGAGCAGTTCTTC.